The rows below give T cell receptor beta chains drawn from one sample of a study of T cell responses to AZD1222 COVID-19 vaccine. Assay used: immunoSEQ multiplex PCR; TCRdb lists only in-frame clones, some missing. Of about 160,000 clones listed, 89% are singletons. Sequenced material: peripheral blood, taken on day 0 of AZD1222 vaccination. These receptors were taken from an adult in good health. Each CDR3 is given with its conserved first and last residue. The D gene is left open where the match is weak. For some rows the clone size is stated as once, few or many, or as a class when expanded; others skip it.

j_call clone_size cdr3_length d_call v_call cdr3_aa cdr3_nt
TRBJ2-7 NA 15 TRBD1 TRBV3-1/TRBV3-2 CASSQDNRGLYEQYF TGTGCCAGCAGCCAGGACAACAGGGGTCTCTACGAGCAGTACTTC
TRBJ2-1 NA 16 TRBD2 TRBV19 CASSYPGTGGRNEQFF TGTGCCAGTAGTTATCCCGGGACGGGAGGGCGCAATGAGCAGTTCTTC
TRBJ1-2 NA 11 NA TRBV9 CASSKREGYTF TGTGCCAGCAGCAAACGGGAAGGCTACACCTTC
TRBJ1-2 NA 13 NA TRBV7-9 CASSFAVGANYTF TGTGCCAGCAGCTTCGCCGTCGGAGCCAACTACACCTTC
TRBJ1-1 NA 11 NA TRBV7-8 CASSPVSEAFF TGTGCCAGCAGCCCCGTAAGCGAAGCTTTCTTT
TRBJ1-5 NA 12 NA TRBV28 CASGLGNQPQHF TGTGCCAGCGGACTGGGCAATCAGCCCCAGCATTTT
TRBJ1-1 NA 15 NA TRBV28 CASSYGGTGNTEAFF TGTGCCAGCAGCTACGGGGGCACGGGGAACACTGAAGCTTTCTTT
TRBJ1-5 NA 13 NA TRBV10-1 CASSRGSGQPQHF TGCGCCAGCAGCAGGGGATCGGGACAGCCCCAGCATTTT
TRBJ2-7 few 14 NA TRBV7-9 CASRASGSSYEQYF TGTGCCAGCAGAGCAAGTGGCAGCTCCTACGAGCAGTACTTC
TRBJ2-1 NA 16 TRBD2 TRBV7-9 CASSLLTSGLGNEQFF TGTGCCAGCAGTCTTCTTACTAGCGGGCTCGGAAATGAGCAGTTCTTC
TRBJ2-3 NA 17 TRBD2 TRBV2 CASSAGTSSLQTDTQYF TGTGCCAGCAGTGCCGGGACTAGCAGCCTACAGACAGATACGCAGTATTTT
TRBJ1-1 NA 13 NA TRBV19 CASRRQGRTEAFF TGTGCCAGTAGGCGTCAGGGGCGCACTGAAGCTTTCTTT
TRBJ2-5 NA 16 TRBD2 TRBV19 CASSIALAGGQETQYF TGTGCCAGTAGTATCGCACTAGCGGGAGGACAAGAGACCCAGTACTTC
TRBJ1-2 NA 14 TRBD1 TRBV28 CASSPRTGRYGYTF TGTGCCAGCAGTCCTAGGACAGGGCGCTATGGCTACACCTTC
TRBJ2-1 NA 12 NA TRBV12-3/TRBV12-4 CASSFHSSEQFF TGTGCCAGCAGTTTTCATTCTAGTGAGCAGTTCTTC
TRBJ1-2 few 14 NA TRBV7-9 CASSPVTSLYGYTF TGTGCCAGCAGCCCCGTCACGAGTCTCTATGGCTACACCTTC
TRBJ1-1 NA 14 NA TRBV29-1 CSVVWVCWRTEAFF TGCAGCGTTGTGTGGGTATGCTGGCGCACTGAAGCTTTCTTT
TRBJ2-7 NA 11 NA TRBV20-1 CSASDTYEQYF TGCAGTGCTAGCGACACTTACGAGCAGTACTTC
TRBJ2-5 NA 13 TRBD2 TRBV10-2 CASGTSGKETQYF TGCGCCAGTGGGACTAGCGGGAAGGAGACCCAGTACTTC
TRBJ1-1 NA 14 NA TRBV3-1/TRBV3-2 CASSLRGMSTEAFF TGTGCCAGCAGCCTCAGGGGTATGAGCACTGAAGCTTTCTTT
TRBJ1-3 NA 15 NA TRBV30 CAWSDGDSSGNTIYF TGTGCCTGGAGCGATGGGGATTCCTCTGGAAACACCATATATTTT
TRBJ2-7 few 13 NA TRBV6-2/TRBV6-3 CASSSRDSGEQYF TGTGCCAGCAGTTCCCGGGATTCAGGGGAGCAGTACTTC
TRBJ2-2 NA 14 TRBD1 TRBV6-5 CASRRGRDTGELFF TGTGCCAGCAGGAGGGGGCGGGACACCGGGGAGCTGTTTTTT
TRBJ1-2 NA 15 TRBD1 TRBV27 CASSSGTALNYGYTF TGTGCCAGCAGTAGTGGGACAGCACTTAACTATGGCTACACCTTC
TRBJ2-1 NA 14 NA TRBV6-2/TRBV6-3 CASSRKGTYNEQFF TGTGCCAGCAGTCGAAAAGGGACTTACAATGAGCAGTTCTTC